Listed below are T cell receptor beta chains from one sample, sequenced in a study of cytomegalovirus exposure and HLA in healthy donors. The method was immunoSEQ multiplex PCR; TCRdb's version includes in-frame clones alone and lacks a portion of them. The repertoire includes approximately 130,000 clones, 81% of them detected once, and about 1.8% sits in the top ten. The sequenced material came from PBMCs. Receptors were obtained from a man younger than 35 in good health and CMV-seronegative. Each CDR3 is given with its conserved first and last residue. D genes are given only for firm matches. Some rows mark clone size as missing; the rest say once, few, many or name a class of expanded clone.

DNA: TGTGCCAGCAGCCCCGGGGACAGGTATTCGACTGAAGCTTTCTTT
CDR3: CASSPGDRYSTEAFF
D: TRBD1
size: once
J: TRBJ1-1
V: TRBV11-2

DNA: TGTGCCATCAGCCCCAGTAGCGGGGGGATGAACACCGGGGAGCTGTTTTTT
CDR3: CAISPSSGGMNTGELFF
D: TRBD2
size: -
J: TRBJ2-2
V: TRBV10-3

DNA: TGTGCCAGTAGTATCGGGGGTAATTTCTTGAACACTGAAGCTTTCTTT
CDR3: CASSIGGNFLNTEAFF
D: -
size: -
J: TRBJ1-1
V: TRBV19

DNA: TGTGCCAGCAGCCACTTAGCAGCCCCTTCCCACAATGAGCAGTTCTTC
CDR3: CASSHLAAPSHNEQFF
D: -
size: once
J: TRBJ2-1
V: TRBV14

DNA: TGTGCCAGTAGTATATGGACTCCCCGAAGCAATCAGCCCCAGCATTTT
CDR3: CASSIWTPRSNQPQHF
D: -
size: -
J: TRBJ1-5
V: TRBV19

DNA: TGTGCCTGCGGCCCGAGACTTACTAACTATGGCTACACCTTC
CDR3: CACGPRLTNYGYTF
D: -
size: few
J: TRBJ1-2
V: TRBV19

DNA: TGTGCCAGTCAGGGGGCTGGGAATGAGCAGTTCTTC
CDR3: CASQGAGNEQFF
D: TRBD1
size: -
J: TRBJ2-1
V: TRBV6-4

DNA: TGTGCCAGCTCACCAGAATGGGACTTTAGCTCTGGGGCCAACGTCCTGACTTTC
CDR3: CASSPEWDFSSGANVLTF
D: -
size: -
J: TRBJ2-6
V: TRBV18

DNA: TGTGCCAGCGATCTCCCGCTAGCGGGGGGGAGCTCCTACAATGAGCAGTTCTTC
CDR3: CASDLPLAGGSSYNEQFF
D: TRBD2
size: -
J: TRBJ2-1
V: TRBV7-9

DNA: TGTGCCAGCAGACAAACAGGGGTTGGCTATGGCTACACCTTC
CDR3: CASRQTGVGYGYTF
D: TRBD1
size: -
J: TRBJ1-2
V: TRBV6-5

DNA: TGTGCCAGCAGCTTAGGTTGGGGACAGGGGGCCTACGAGCAGTACTTC
CDR3: CASSLGWGQGAYEQYF
D: TRBD1
size: -
J: TRBJ2-7
V: TRBV7-9

DNA: TGTGCCAGCAGCTTAGATGGCCCTGCGGGGGGGCCCTACGAGCAGTACTTC
CDR3: CASSLDGPAGGPYEQYF
D: TRBD2
size: -
J: TRBJ2-7
V: TRBV11-2

DNA: TGTGCCAGCAGCCTCGAAGACAGGGACACTGAAGCTTTCTTT
CDR3: CASSLEDRDTEAFF
D: TRBD1
size: -
J: TRBJ1-1
V: TRBV9

DNA: TGTGCCAGCAGCATTACAGGGGTGGGGAAAGAGACCCAGTACTTC
CDR3: CASSITGVGKETQYF
D: TRBD1
size: -
J: TRBJ2-5
V: TRBV9

DNA: TGCGCCAGCAGCCAAGATAGAGGGAGGGGACAGCCCCAGCATTTT
CDR3: CASSQDRGRGQPQHF
D: -
size: -
J: TRBJ1-5
V: TRBV4-1

DNA: TGTGCCAGCAGCTCCGCCCGGTCCTACGAGCAGTACTTC
CDR3: CASSSARSYEQYF
D: -
size: -
J: TRBJ2-7
V: TRBV7-9

DNA: TGTGCCAGCAGCTTAGAACAGGAGCGTTTCAAGCAGTACTTC
CDR3: CASSLEQERFKQYF
D: -
size: -
J: TRBJ2-7
V: TRBV7-9

DNA: TGTGCCAGCAGCGAACAGGGTTTCGGCACTGAAGCTTTCTTT
CDR3: CASSEQGFGTEAFF
D: -
size: -
J: TRBJ1-1
V: TRBV7-9

DNA: TGTGCCAGCAGGGAGGGACAGCACCCCAACTATGGCTACACCTTC
CDR3: CASREGQHPNYGYTF
D: -
size: -
J: TRBJ1-2
V: TRBV21-1

DNA: TGTGCCAGCAGCCCAATCGGGAGGGACACTGAAGCTTTCTTT
CDR3: CASSPIGRDTEAFF
D: -
size: -
J: TRBJ1-1
V: TRBV5-6

DNA: TGTGCCAGTAGTATTGGGGGAGGAGCCTACGAGCAGTACTTC
CDR3: CASSIGGGAYEQYF
D: -
size: -
J: TRBJ2-7
V: TRBV19

DNA: TGTGCCAGCAGTTTTTTTCGGTCAAGCACAGATACGCAGTATTTT
CDR3: CASSFFRSSTDTQYF
D: -
size: -
J: TRBJ2-3
V: TRBV27

DNA: TGCGCCAGCAGCTGGACAGGGGTCACAGGCGCTGAAGCTTTCTTT
CDR3: CASSWTGVTGAEAFF
D: TRBD1
size: -
J: TRBJ1-1
V: TRBV5-1

DNA: TGTGCCAGTACAGACAGGGGAAAAAAAGCTTTCTTT
CDR3: CASTDRGKKAFF
D: TRBD1
size: -
J: TRBJ1-1
V: TRBV19

DNA: TGTGCCAGCAGCCCCCAGGGTCTAAGGAGGGGGCACGACGAGCAGTACTTC
CDR3: CASSPQGLRRGHDEQYF
D: -
size: -
J: TRBJ2-7
V: TRBV27

DNA: TGTGCCAGTAGTATTCAGGGGTTGACTAATGAAAAACTGTTTTTT
CDR3: CASSIQGLTNEKLFF
D: -
size: -
J: TRBJ1-4
V: TRBV19

DNA: TGTGCCAGCAGCTTATTTATGTCCTACAATGAGCAGTTCTTC
CDR3: CASSLFMSYNEQFF
D: -
size: once
J: TRBJ2-1
V: TRBV7-9

DNA: TGTGCCAGTAGTTCCCGGAGGGGTGAAGCTTTCTTT
CDR3: CASSSRRGEAFF
D: -
size: once
J: TRBJ1-1
V: TRBV19

DNA: TGTGCCAGCAGTGAAGCGATCGGGGTTAATTCACCCCTCCACTTT
CDR3: CASSEAIGVNSPLHF
D: -
size: -
J: TRBJ1-6
V: TRBV2

DNA: TGTGCCAGCAGTTCGCCCCTGGGACTAGCGGGTCTTTACGAGCAGTACTTC
CDR3: CASSSPLGLAGLYEQYF
D: TRBD2
size: -
J: TRBJ2-7
V: TRBV28

DNA: TGTGCCAGCAGCCCTGGACAGATATGGGGCTATGGCTACACCTTC
CDR3: CASSPGQIWGYGYTF
D: -
size: -
J: TRBJ1-2
V: TRBV6-5

DNA: TGTGCCAGCAGCTTAAAGAACTTCTCTGGAAACACCATATATTTT
CDR3: CASSLKNFSGNTIYF
D: -
size: -
J: TRBJ1-3
V: TRBV11-3

DNA: TGTGCCAGCAGTGTGGGTCCGGGACAGCCGGCCCATGAAAAACTGTTTTTT
CDR3: CASSVGPGQPAHEKLFF
D: TRBD1
size: -
J: TRBJ1-4
V: TRBV2

DNA: TGTGCCAGCAGTCCCGGGGGGCCATACGGGGGAAACACCATATATTTT
CDR3: CASSPGGPYGGNTIYF
D: -
size: -
J: TRBJ1-3
V: TRBV5-6

DNA: TGTGCCAGTAGTTCAGCCTTGACAGGAAACACCATATATTTT
CDR3: CASSSALTGNTIYF
D: -
size: once
J: TRBJ1-3
V: TRBV19

DNA: TGTGCCAGCACCAAACAGGGGGTAAATGAGCAGTTCTTC
CDR3: CASTKQGVNEQFF
D: TRBD1
size: -
J: TRBJ2-1
V: TRBV7-9

DNA: TGTGCCAGCAGCTTAAAAAGGCTAGGTGGGGCCAACACCGGGGAGCTGTTTTTT
CDR3: CASSLKRLGGANTGELFF
D: -
size: few
J: TRBJ2-2
V: TRBV7-2

DNA: TGTGCCAGCAGCGTCCGAGGGCTAGCGGGGGGGCCTGCCGGGGAGCTGTTTTTT
CDR3: CASSVRGLAGGPAGELFF
D: TRBD2
size: -
J: TRBJ2-2
V: TRBV9

DNA: TGTGCCAGCAGTCCGCGCCCGGACAGCTACACTGAAGCTTTCTTT
CDR3: CASSPRPDSYTEAFF
D: -
size: -
J: TRBJ1-1
V: TRBV27

DNA: TGTGCCAGTAGTATACCTAGCGGGGGGGCCATTCATTCCAGGGATACGCAGTATTTT
CDR3: CASSIPSGGAIHSRDTQYF
D: TRBD2
size: -
J: TRBJ2-3
V: TRBV19

DNA: TGTGCCAGCTCCTTGGGGGCGAACACTGAAGCTTTCTTT
CDR3: CASSLGANTEAFF
D: -
size: -
J: TRBJ1-1
V: TRBV18

DNA: TGTGCCAGCAGCTTGGGGGCGGGTCTTGAAGCTTTCTTT
CDR3: CASSLGAGLEAFF
D: -
size: -
J: TRBJ1-1
V: TRBV7-3

DNA: TGTGCCAGCAGCTTAAAAGCGCCAAAGAACACTGAAGCTTTCTTT
CDR3: CASSLKAPKNTEAFF
D: -
size: -
J: TRBJ1-1
V: TRBV11-2

DNA: TGTGCCAGCAGCCAAGACAGGGAACCCAGCGAGCAGTACTTC
CDR3: CASSQDREPSEQYF
D: -
size: once
J: TRBJ2-7
V: TRBV4-2

DNA: TGTGCCAGCAGTTTAGGGCTAGCGGGTTCCTACGAGCAGTACTTC
CDR3: CASSLGLAGSYEQYF
D: TRBD2
size: -
J: TRBJ2-7
V: TRBV11-2

DNA: TGTGCCAGCAGCTTCGCCCAAACAGGGTCCGGAAACACCATATATTTT
CDR3: CASSFAQTGSGNTIYF
D: -
size: once
J: TRBJ1-3
V: TRBV11-2

DNA: TGTGCCAGCAGCTCTGGACAGGGGGCCTGGAAAAACATTCAGTACTTC
CDR3: CASSSGQGAWKNIQYF
D: TRBD1
size: -
J: TRBJ2-4
V: TRBV5-8